A selection of T cell receptor beta chains follows, all from one sample in a study of T cell repertoires in cytomegalovirus infection. One entry per CDR3 protein results from TCRdb running MiXCR on the reads. This table holds 200,000 to 300,000 distinct CDR3 sequences, less than 9.5% found once. Sequencing used PBMCs. Every receptor here comes from a human donor in good health (CMV status not recorded). Some clones in this sample may be carry-over from other donors' samples. Each CDR3 is given with its conserved first and last residue. The D gene is left open where the match is weak. Not every row has a clone size; where given, it reads once, few, many or a size class.

j_gene: TRBJ1-4
d_gene: TRBD1
v_gene: TRBV7-9
abundance: many
CDR3aa: CASSSTGGSEKLFF
CDR3nt: TGTGCCAGCAGCTCGACAGGGGGGAGTGAAAAACTGTTTTTT

j_gene: TRBJ2-7
d_gene: TRBD2
v_gene: TRBV7-6
abundance: many
CDR3aa: CASSPQAGVGSYEQYF
CDR3nt: TGTGCCAGCAGCCCCCAAGCGGGAGTGGGCTCCTACGAGCAGTACTTC

j_gene: TRBJ2-1
d_gene: -
v_gene: TRBV7-9
abundance: many
CDR3aa: CASSPMTRYNEQFF
CDR3nt: TGTGCCAGCAGCCCGATGACTAGGTACAATGAGCAGTTCTTC

j_gene: TRBJ1-1
d_gene: -
v_gene: TRBV7-2
abundance: few
CDR3aa: CASSLRKGNTEAFF
CDR3nt: TGTGCCAGCAGCTTACGGAAGGGTAATACTGAAGCTTTCTTT

j_gene: TRBJ2-1
d_gene: -
v_gene: TRBV6-6
abundance: -
CDR3aa: CASSYRSGYNEQFF
CDR3nt: TGTGCCAGCAGTTATCGGAGCGGCTACAATGAGCAGTTCTTC

j_gene: TRBJ1-2
d_gene: -
v_gene: TRBV20-1
abundance: -
CDR3aa: CSALGPRGYTF
CDR3nt: TGCAGTGCTCTTGGACCTCGGGGCTACACCTTC

j_gene: TRBJ2-4
d_gene: -
v_gene: TRBV7-2
abundance: many
CDR3aa: CASSLGSTTVQYF
CDR3nt: TGTGCCAGCAGCTTAGGTAGTACGACTGTACAGTACTTC

j_gene: TRBJ2-3
d_gene: -
v_gene: TRBV18
abundance: -
CDR3aa: CASSPRRAGETDTQYF
CDR3nt: TGTGCCAGCTCACCACGCCGAGCGGGCGAGACAGATACGCAGTATTTT

j_gene: TRBJ1-3
d_gene: -
v_gene: TRBV7-2
abundance: many
CDR3aa: CASSLSRSGNTIYF
CDR3nt: TGTGCCAGCAGCCTTAGTAGGTCGGGAAACACCATATATTTT

j_gene: TRBJ2-1
d_gene: -
v_gene: TRBV11-2
abundance: -
CDR3aa: CASSLSRAAYNEQFF
CDR3nt: TGTGCCAGCAGCTTATCCCGAGCCGCCTACAATGAGCAGTTCTTC

j_gene: TRBJ2-5
d_gene: -
v_gene: TRBV5-3
abundance: many
CDR3aa: CASSLEQGRRETQYF
CDR3nt: TGTGCCAGCAGCCTTGAGCAGGGGCGCCGGGAGACCCAGTACTTC

j_gene: TRBJ1-4
d_gene: -
v_gene: TRBV7-8
abundance: many
CDR3aa: CASSLAHQVEKLFF
CDR3nt: TGTGCCAGCAGCTTAGCGCACCAAGTTGAAAAACTGTTTTTT

j_gene: TRBJ2-5
d_gene: -
v_gene: TRBV14
abundance: -
CDR3aa: CASSQGRFLPETQYF
CDR3nt: TGTGCCAGCAGCCAAGGCCGTTTCCTCCCAGAGACCCAGTACTTC

j_gene: TRBJ2-5
d_gene: -
v_gene: TRBV28
abundance: -
CDR3aa: CASSLGASEATQYF
CDR3nt: TGTGCCAGCAGTTTAGGGGCTAGCGAGGCGACCCAGTACTTC

j_gene: TRBJ2-1
d_gene: TRBD2
v_gene: TRBV7-2
abundance: many
CDR3aa: CASSPKRGGYNEQFF
CDR3nt: TGTGCCAGCAGCCCCAAGCGGGGGGGCTACAATGAGCAGTTCTTC

j_gene: TRBJ2-1
d_gene: -
v_gene: TRBV6-2/TRBV6-3
abundance: many
CDR3aa: CASSYSGIGEQFF
CDR3nt: TGTGCCAGCAGTTACTCTGGGATCGGTGAGCAGTTCTTC

j_gene: TRBJ1-6
d_gene: TRBD1
v_gene: TRBV7-8
abundance: many
CDR3aa: CASSFVPLAGTGVNNSPLHF
CDR3nt: TGTGCCAGCAGCTTTGTTCCCCTTGCCGGGACAGGGGTTAATAATTCACCCCTCCACTTT

j_gene: TRBJ2-1
d_gene: -
v_gene: TRBV29-1
abundance: -
CDR3aa: CSFLVGVNEQFF
CDR3nt: TGCAGCTTCCTGGTGGGGGTAAATGAGCAGTTCTTC

j_gene: TRBJ2-2
d_gene: -
v_gene: TRBV6-4
abundance: many
CDR3aa: CASSELPGTGELFF
CDR3nt: TGTGCCAGCAGTGAGCTGCCAGGGACCGGGGAGCTGTTTTTT

j_gene: TRBJ2-1
d_gene: -
v_gene: TRBV6-2/TRBV6-3
abundance: many
CDR3aa: CASRLLAVSDEQFF
CDR3nt: TGTGCCAGCAGGCTCTTAGCGGTTAGCGATGAGCAGTTCTTC

j_gene: TRBJ2-1
d_gene: TRBD2
v_gene: TRBV7-2
abundance: many
CDR3aa: CASSWLADFYNEQFF
CDR3nt: TGTGCCAGCAGCTGGCTAGCGGACTTTTACAATGAGCAGTTCTTC

j_gene: TRBJ2-3
d_gene: TRBD2
v_gene: TRBV28
abundance: many
CDR3aa: CASSKIAGSTDTQYF
CDR3nt: TGTGCCAGCAGTAAGATAGCGGGCAGCACAGATACGCAGTATTTT

j_gene: TRBJ2-7
d_gene: -
v_gene: TRBV9
abundance: -
CDR3aa: CASSARDTGNYEQYF
CDR3nt: TGTGCCAGCAGCGCCCGGGACACGGGTAACTACGAGCAGTACTTC

j_gene: TRBJ1-2
d_gene: -
v_gene: TRBV7-2
abundance: many
CDR3aa: CASSFPGGGYTF
CDR3nt: TGTGCCAGCAGCTTCCCGGGAGGGGGCTACACCTTC

j_gene: TRBJ1-6
d_gene: -
v_gene: TRBV4-3
abundance: many
CDR3aa: CASSQEQGGISPLHF
CDR3nt: TGCGCCAGCAGCCAAGAACAGGGTGGGATTTCACCCCTCCACTTT

j_gene: TRBJ1-3
d_gene: -
v_gene: TRBV7-2
abundance: many
CDR3aa: CASSPVGRSSGNTIYF
CDR3nt: TGTGCCAGCAGCCCTGTGGGACGGAGCTCTGGAAACACCATATATTTT

j_gene: TRBJ2-1
d_gene: -
v_gene: TRBV29-1
abundance: few
CDR3aa: CSVPKALTGYNEQFF
CDR3nt: TGCAGCGTTCCGAAGGCCTTAACAGGGTACAATGAGCAGTTCTTC

j_gene: TRBJ1-1
d_gene: -
v_gene: TRBV20-1
abundance: many
CDR3aa: CSAIGQLNTEAFF
CDR3nt: TGCAGTGCTATCGGACAGCTTAACACTGAAGCTTTCTTT

j_gene: TRBJ1-6
d_gene: TRBD1
v_gene: TRBV7-2
abundance: many
CDR3aa: CASSLGGQGARSPLHF
CDR3nt: TGTGCCAGCAGCTTAGGAGGACAGGGGGCCCGATCACCCCTCCACTTT

j_gene: TRBJ1-4
d_gene: -
v_gene: TRBV7-2
abundance: many
CDR3aa: CASSRTGNEKLFF
CDR3nt: TGTGCCAGCAGCCGTACAGGAAATGAAAAACTGTTTTTT

j_gene: TRBJ2-2
d_gene: -
v_gene: TRBV6-6
abundance: many
CDR3aa: CASSLQGTGELFF
CDR3nt: TGTGCCAGCAGTCTCCAAGGAACCGGGGAGCTGTTTTTT

j_gene: TRBJ2-5
d_gene: -
v_gene: TRBV7-2
abundance: few
CDR3aa: CASTLSREETQYF
CDR3nt: TGTGCCAGCACCCTTTCGAGGGAGGAGACCCAGTACTTC

j_gene: TRBJ1-1
d_gene: -
v_gene: TRBV7-2
abundance: many
CDR3aa: CASSSLRYAENEAFF
CDR3nt: TGTGCCAGCAGCTCACTTAGATATGCAGAAAATGAAGCTTTCTTT

j_gene: TRBJ1-1
d_gene: -
v_gene: TRBV6-2/TRBV6-3
abundance: many
CDR3aa: CASTFRGLQRTEAFF
CDR3nt: TGTGCCAGCACTTTCCGGGGGCTCCAACGCACTGAAGCTTTCTTT

j_gene: TRBJ2-7
d_gene: -
v_gene: TRBV4-3
abundance: -
CDR3aa: CASSQRRLSSYEQYF
CDR3nt: TGCGCCAGCAGCCAGCGAAGACTAAGCTCCTACGAGCAGTACTTC

j_gene: TRBJ2-3
d_gene: -
v_gene: TRBV6-2/TRBV6-3
abundance: -
CDR3aa: CASSYGHLSADTQYF
CDR3nt: TGTGCCAGCAGTTACGGACACCTGTCGGCAGATACGCAGTATTTT

j_gene: TRBJ2-7
d_gene: -
v_gene: TRBV7-2
abundance: many
CDR3aa: CASSHGSSGYEQYF
CDR3nt: TGTGCCAGCAGCCACGGGAGTTCCGGGTACGAGCAGTACTTC

j_gene: TRBJ1-1
d_gene: -
v_gene: TRBV19
abundance: many
CDR3aa: CASSIGGVTMNTEAFF
CDR3nt: TGTGCCAGTAGTATAGGGGGAGTTACCATGAACACTGAAGCTTTCTTT

j_gene: TRBJ2-7
d_gene: -
v_gene: TRBV6-2/TRBV6-3
abundance: many
CDR3aa: CASRLPGSSYEQYF
CDR3nt: TGTGCCAGCAGATTACCCGGGAGCTCCTACGAGCAGTACTTC

j_gene: TRBJ1-5
d_gene: -
v_gene: TRBV19
abundance: many
CDR3aa: CASSPGRLNQPQHF
CDR3nt: TGTGCCAGTAGCCCGGGACGGCTCAATCAGCCCCAGCATTTT

j_gene: TRBJ1-1
d_gene: -
v_gene: TRBV9
abundance: many
CDR3aa: CASSVEGGTEAFF
CDR3nt: TGTGCCAGCAGCGTAGAGGGCGGCACTGAAGCTTTCTTT

j_gene: TRBJ1-2
d_gene: -
v_gene: TRBV7-9
abundance: -
CDR3aa: CASSPTGTTPGHGYTF
CDR3nt: TGTGCCAGCAGCCCAACCGGGACCACACCCGGGCATGGCTACACCTTC

j_gene: TRBJ2-1
d_gene: -
v_gene: TRBV12-3/TRBV12-4
abundance: -
CDR3aa: CASGADNEQFF
CDR3nt: TGTGCCTCCGGCGCGGACAATGAGCAGTTCTTC

j_gene: TRBJ1-5
d_gene: TRBD1
v_gene: TRBV19
abundance: -
CDR3aa: CASSPGDRVDQPQHF
CDR3nt: TGTGCCAGTAGCCCCGGGGACAGGGTAGACCAGCCCCAGCATTTT

j_gene: TRBJ1-1
d_gene: TRBD1
v_gene: TRBV7-2
abundance: many
CDR3aa: CASSSTGPRNTEAFF
CDR3nt: TGTGCCAGCAGCTCGACAGGGCCAAGGAACACTGAAGCTTTCTTT

j_gene: TRBJ2-3
d_gene: -
v_gene: TRBV12-3/TRBV12-4
abundance: many
CDR3aa: CASSLDRQHTDTQYF
CDR3nt: TGTGCCAGCAGTTTAGATAGGCAGCACACAGATACGCAGTATTTT

j_gene: TRBJ1-2
d_gene: -
v_gene: TRBV7-3
abundance: many
CDR3aa: CASSPAVSKGYTF
CDR3nt: TGTGCCAGCAGCCCAGCGGTATCCAAGGGCTACACCTTC

j_gene: TRBJ1-2
d_gene: -
v_gene: TRBV28
abundance: many
CDR3aa: CASNSRLYGYTF
CDR3nt: TGTGCCAGCAATTCCCGATTATACGGCTACACCTTC

j_gene: TRBJ2-6
d_gene: -
v_gene: TRBV30
abundance: many
CDR3aa: CAWSVGSDSTGANVLTF
CDR3nt: TGTGCCTGGAGTGTGGGCAGTGACTCTACTGGGGCCAACGTCCTGACTTTC

j_gene: TRBJ2-5
d_gene: -
v_gene: TRBV28
abundance: few
CDR3aa: CASRGGRETQYF
CDR3nt: TGTGCCAGCAGGGGGGGCCGGGAGACCCAGTACTTC

j_gene: TRBJ1-1
d_gene: -
v_gene: TRBV7-2
abundance: many
CDR3aa: CASSLERIARQNTEAFF
CDR3nt: TGTGCCAGCAGCTTAGAGAGAATCGCGCGCCAGAACACTGAAGCTTTCTTT

j_gene: TRBJ2-3
d_gene: -
v_gene: TRBV7-2
abundance: many
CDR3aa: CASILAGTSTDTQYF
CDR3nt: TGTGCCAGCATCCTCGCCGGGACTAGCACAGATACGCAGTATTTT

j_gene: TRBJ1-2
d_gene: -
v_gene: TRBV7-2
abundance: many
CDR3aa: CASSLSGVLNYGYTF
CDR3nt: TGTGCCAGCAGCTTATCTGGAGTACTTAACTATGGCTACACCTTC

j_gene: TRBJ1-2
d_gene: TRBD1
v_gene: TRBV12-3/TRBV12-4
abundance: once
CDR3aa: CASKFTPPVGQGGPRDTF
CDR3nt: TGTGCCAGCAAGTTTACCCCCCCGGTCGGACAGGGGGGCCCGAGGGACACCTTC

j_gene: TRBJ2-1
d_gene: TRBD2
v_gene: TRBV7-2
abundance: many
CDR3aa: CASSRLGGGGDNEQFF
CDR3nt: TGTGCCAGCAGCCGGCTTGGGGGCGGGGGGGACAATGAGCAGTTCTTC

j_gene: TRBJ2-5
d_gene: -
v_gene: TRBV7-6
abundance: many
CDR3aa: CASSRGPKETQYF
CDR3nt: TGTGCCAGCAGCCGGGGACCAAAAGAGACCCAGTACTTC

j_gene: TRBJ1-4
d_gene: -
v_gene: TRBV7-9
abundance: -
CDR3aa: CASSPSGGPGKLFF
CDR3nt: TGTGCCAGCAGCCCCAGCGGGGGGCCGGGAAAACTGTTTTTT

j_gene: TRBJ1-5
d_gene: -
v_gene: TRBV30
abundance: many
CDR3aa: CAWSVGLDQPQHF
CDR3nt: TGTGCCTGGAGTGTAGGCCTCGATCAGCCCCAGCATTTT